Following are 19 T cell receptor beta chains from one sample sequenced in a study of cytomegalovirus exposure and HLA in healthy donors. 13 Jbeta primers and 60 Vbeta primers were used for the PCR. Method: immunoSEQ multiplex PCR; TCRdb's copy keeps in-frame clones and lacks some. This sample yields some 190,000 clones, of which roughly 74% are seen a single time; roughly an eighth belongs to the top ten. The sample consisted of PBMCs. These receptors came from a woman younger than 45 in good health and CMV-seropositive.

This sequence joins TRBV29-1 and TRBJ2-7; 8 nucleotides align to TRBD2. Germline CDR1 SQVTM, CDR2 ANQGSEA. V dropped 5 bases and J dropped 7; count of bases not matched to a gene: 10. CDR3 length: 13 amino acids. CDR3: CSVLSSGRQEQYF. The CDR3 DNA follows: TGCAGCGTTCTATCGAGCGGGAGACAAGAGCAGTACTTC.

The V call is TRBV29-1, the J call TRBJ2-1, with 8 bases aligning to TRBD1. The germline CDR1 and CDR2 sequences are SQVTM and ANQGSEA. The CDR3 runs to 16 residues. V lost 6 bases to trimming and J lost 3 bases; unmatched junction nucleotides: 13. CDR3 nucleotide sequence: TGCAGCGTCCAAGGAGGGAGGACAGGGAACTACAATGAGCAGTTCTTC. Its translation is CSVQGGRTGNYNEQFF.

This clone has only one observation. The V gene is TRBV28, the J gene TRBJ2-2; possibly TRBD2 for D (5 bases). The CDR3 consists of 16 residues. Germline CDR1 is MDHEN and CDR2 is SYDVKM. Between the trimmed V and J ends, which lost 7 bases and 6 bases, there was a span of 21 bases. The CDR3, as DNA: TGTGCCAGCAAGCCGCTAGGAGGACCCTGGTCCGGGGAGCTGTTTTTT. Protein sequence: CASKPLGGPWSGELFF.

The chain couples TRBV5-5 to TRBJ2-7, with TRBD1 identical over 7 bases. Per the germline V gene, CDR1 is SGHKS and CDR2 is YYEKEE (reference sequence). V dropped 4 bases and J dropped 7; count of bases not matched to a gene: 8. The CDR3 is 13 amino acids. In nucleotides, the CDR3 is TGTGCCAGCAGCCCTCCTACAGGGGTAGAGCAGTACTTC. Its translation: CASSPPTGVEQYF.

V is TRBV2 and J is TRBJ2-1; TRBD2 matches at 7 bases. This CDR3 is built from 14 residues. After removal of 4 bases from V and 3 bases from J, the junction contained 3 bases not matched to a gene. Looked up from germline, CDR1 is SNHLY and CDR2 is FYNNEI. CDR3 coding DNA: TGTGCCAGCAGTGGTGCTAGCGGCTACAATGAGCAGTTCTTC. This encodes CASSGASGYNEQFF.

The V gene is TRBV11-2, the J gene TRBJ2-3; D is perhaps TRBD2 (5 bases). Trimming removed 5 bases from V and 2 bases from J, with 14 bases in between. The CDR3 runs 15 residues. From germline, CDR1 is SGHAT and CDR2 FQNNGV. CDR3 amino acids: CASSQGGRNTDTQYF. The CDR3 DNA reads TGTGCCAGCAGCCAAGGAGGTAGAAACACAGATACGCAGTATTTT. Supplemented by reference TRBV11-2 and TRBJ2-3, the full variable domain reads EAGVAQSPRYKIIEKRQSVAFWCNPISGHATLYWYQQILGQGPKLLIQFQNNGVVDDSQLPKDRFSAERLKGVDSTLKIQPAKLEDSAVYLCASSQGGRNTDTQYFGPGTRLTVL.

This clone has only a few counts. The J gene is TRBJ2-4, the V gene TRBV5-5, with 7 nucleotides matching TRBD1. The CDR3 is 14 residues long. With V trimmed by 0 bases and J by 6 bases, 3 bases remained unmatched. From germline, CDR1 is SGHKS and CDR2 YYEKEE (reference sequence). CDR3 protein: CASSLVGTANIQYF. The CDR3 nucleotides are TGTGCCAGCAGCTTGGTAGGGACAGCAAACATTCAGTACTTC. The full variable domain, rest sourced from reference TRBV5-5 and TRBJ2-4, is DAGVTQSPTHLIKTRGQQVTLRCSPISGHKSVSWYQQVLGQGPQFIFQYYEKEERGRGNFPDRFSARQFPNYSSELNVNALLLGDSALYLCASSLVGTANIQYFGAGTRLSVL.

The rearrangement uses TRBV11-2 and TRBJ2-7; 16 bases line up with TRBD2. Germline V CDR1 and CDR2: SGHAT, FQNNGV. J was trimmed by 3 bases and V by 2 bases; bases with no gene match: 10. This CDR3 has 19 amino acids. CDR3 coding DNA: TGTGCCAGCAGCTTATTAATCGGGACTAGCGGGAGGGCCATCTACGAGCAGTACTTC. Translated, it gives CASSLLIGTSGRAIYEQYF.

The table lists this clone with a count of one. CDR3 in DNA: TGTGCCAGCAGCGGGGACAGGGACCCACAAGAGACCCAGTACTTC. This codes for CASSGDRDPQETQYF. This chain links TRBV5-5 with TRBJ2-5; 9 bases fit TRBD1. Germline V gene lookup returns CDR1 SGHKS and CDR2 YYEKEE (reference sequence). The CDR3 is 15 amino acids. The J segment lost 2 bases and the V segment lost 4 bases, leaving 6 bases of the junction unmatched.

The V and J genes are TRBV28 and TRBJ1-6; unclear D gene. With 6 bases removed from V and 7 bases from J, the gap between germline ends came to 13 bases. The germline V gene encodes CDR1 MDHEN and CDR2 SYDVKM. The CDR3 length is 14 residues. Here the CDR3 DNA reads TGTGCCAGCAGCCCCACACAGCAAAATTCACCCCTCCACTTT. This sequence encodes CASSPTQQNSPLHF.

V is TRBV6-5 and J is TRBJ1-5, with D possibly TRBD1 on 6 matching bases. This CDR3 contains 15 residues. The V end lost 6 bases, the J end lost 0 bases, and 12 bases lay between the germline ends. Germline V gene data show CDR1 as MNHEY and CDR2 as SVGAGI. CDR3 sequence (DNA): TGTGCCAGCAGGAAAGGGACAAATAGCAATCAGCCCCAGCATTTT. Translated: CASRKGTNSNQPQHF.

V is TRBV29-1 and J is TRBJ1-5; 7 positions match TRBD1. CDR1 is SQVTM and CDR2 is ANQGSEA in the germline V gene. This CDR3 comprises 16 residues. With 4 bases clipped from V and 1 base from J, the junction kept 10 bases outside the gene matches. As DNA, the CDR3 is TGCAGCGTTGGCAAGATAGGGGGCGGAAGCAATCAGCCCCAGCATTTT. This gives the protein CSVGKIGGGSNQPQHF.

The chain carries TRBV18 and TRBJ2-1; 8 bases align to TRBD2. The CDR3 is 18 residues long. V shed 0 bases, J shed 1 base, and the junction held 8 bases outside the gene matches. The V gene's germline CDR1 is KGHSH and CDR2 LQKENI. The CDR3 loop reads CASSPPWSLADSYNEQFF. The CDR3 DNA reads TGTGCCAGCTCACCACCGTGGTCACTAGCGGATTCCTACAATGAGCAGTTCTTC. Combining the CDR3 with reference TRBV18 and TRBJ2-1 gives the whole variable domain NAGVMQNPRHLVRRRGQEARLRCSPMKGHSHVYWYRQLPEEGLKFMVYLQKENIIDESGMPKERFSAEFPKEGPSILRIQQVVRGDSAAYFCASSPPWSLADSYNEQFFGPGTRLTVL.

V is TRBV4-3 and J is TRBJ2-6, with D unclear. Germline-derived CDR1 and CDR2 are LGHNA and YSLEER. The CDR3 is 16 residues long. The V and J ends lost 1 base and 2 bases respectively, with 9 bases between them. The CDR3 region is CASSQVPGAGANVLTF. As DNA, the CDR3 is TGCGCCAGCAGCCAAGTTCCGGGTGCTGGGGCCAACGTCCTGACTTTC.

This sequence joins TRBV7-9 and TRBJ2-1; tentatively, D is TRBD1 (7 bases). CDR1 is SEHNR, CDR2 FQNEAQ, per germline (reference sequence). V lost 8 bases and J 8 bases, leaving 19 bases between the germline ends. The CDR3 extends over 14 amino acids. As DNA, the CDR3 is TGTGCCAGCTTATTAGACAGGGAGGTCGATGAGCAGTTCTTC. Amino acids: CASLLDREVDEQFF.

This clone was detected only a few times. J is TRBJ2-1 and V is TRBV10-3; a weak D match, TRBD2 (5 bases). This CDR3 region has 17 residues. Germline-derived CDR1 and CDR2 are ENHRY and SYGVKD. The V gene lost 0 bases and the J gene lost 7 bases, with 19 bases spanning the gap. CDR3 region: CAISESGWPFEGNEQFF. The CDR3 nucleotides read TGTGCCATCAGTGAGTCTGGGTGGCCCTTTGAGGGAAATGAGCAGTTCTTC.

The genes are TRBV15 and TRBJ2-7; D is unclear. Trimming took off 0 bases at V and 5 bases at J, with 14 bases between the two ends. Looked up from germline, CDR1 is LNHNV and CDR2 is YYDKDF (reference sequence). The CDR3 contains 15 residues. The CDR3 DNA sequence: TGTGCCACCAGCAGAGACACGCGAATGCCAAACGAGCAGTACTTC. Translation gives CATSRDTRMPNEQYF.

The chain employs TRBV18 and TRBJ2-2, with TRBD1 matching over 7 bases. The CDR3 has 16 amino acids. CDR1 and CDR2 (germline): KGHSH, LQKENI. The J segment lost 7 bases and the V segment lost 3 bases, leaving 11 bases of the junction unmatched. DNA for the CDR3: TGTGCCAGCTCACCGGGGACAGACGAGAGTGGCGGGGAGCTGTTTTTT. Translating gives CASSPGTDESGGELFF.

V is TRBV5-6 and J is TRBJ1-6, with a weak D call TRBD1 (5 bases). This CDR3 comprises 14 residues. Trimming cost V 0 bases and J 7 bases, with 8 bases left between them. The germline gives CDR1 SGHDT, CDR2 YYEEEE. Written as DNA, the CDR3 is TGTGCCAGCAGCTTGGCGACAGCAAATTCACCCCTCCACTTT. It translates to CASSLATANSPLHF.